These T cell receptor beta chains were read from a single sample in a study of PD-1 blockade in mismatch repair-deficient tumors. The method was immunoSEQ multiplex PCR; TCRdb's version includes in-frame clones alone and lacks a portion of them. The sample yields approximately 120,000 clones, 85% to 90% seen once. Sequencing was performed on peripheral blood, taken 44 weeks after starting pembrolizumab. These receptors were taken from an adult with mismatch repair-deficient cancer. Each CDR3 is given with its conserved first and last residue. Fields, in order: D gene, V gene, J gene, CDR3 length, clone size, CDR3 DNA, CDR3 protein. The D gene is left open where the match is weak. The listing skips clone size in some rows; elsewhere it reads once, few, many or a size class.

NA,TRBV6-5,TRBJ2-1,15,NA,TGTGCCAGCAGTTACTCGGGACTTCAGTTGAATGAGCAGTTCTTC,CASSYSGLQLNEQFF
NA,TRBV10-3,TRBJ2-1,15,NA,TGTGCCATCAGAGGGGGCGGGAGAGGCTACAATGAGCAGTTCTTC,CAIRGGGRGYNEQFF
TRBD2,TRBV11-3,TRBJ2-3,17,few,TGTGCCAGCAGCCCCGGACTAGCGGGAGTTGGTACAGATACGCAGTATTTT,CASSPGLAGVGTDTQYF
TRBD2,TRBV5-5,TRBJ2-7,14,NA,TGTGCCAGCAGCTCCCGGGGGGGGCTAAACGAGCAGTACTTC,CASSSRGGLNEQYF
TRBD1,TRBV5-6,TRBJ2-5,16,NA,TGTGCCAGCAGCTACGAAGGTTGGACAGGGGTCGGGACCCAGTACTTC,CASSYEGWTGVGTQYF
TRBD1,TRBV10-3,TRBJ1-4,14,NA,TGTGCCATCAGAGACGGGACAGCTAATGAAAAACTGTTTTTT,CAIRDGTANEKLFF
TRBD2,TRBV9,TRBJ2-7,16,NA,TGTGCCAGCAGCCGGTCCTCGGTAGCGGGCTCCTACGAGCAGTACTTC,CASSRSSVAGSYEQYF
TRBD1,TRBV6-1,TRBJ2-7,15,NA,TGTGCCAGCAGTGAAGCGACAGGGGGCTCCTACGAGCAGTACTTC,CASSEATGGSYEQYF
TRBD1,TRBV2,TRBJ2-7,16,NA,TGTGCCAGCAGTGGAGGGACAGCCAGTCCCTCCTACGAGCAGTACTTC,CASSGGTASPSYEQYF
TRBD1,TRBV4-1,TRBJ2-3,18,NA,TGCGCCAGCAGCCAAGAAGGGCGGGGACAGGGACACACAGATACGCAGTATTTT,CASSQEGRGQGHTDTQYF
TRBD1,TRBV29-1,TRBJ1-4,14,NA,TGCAGCGTTGAGGCCGGGACAGTGGGTGAAAAACTGTTTTTT,CSVEAGTVGEKLFF
TRBD1,TRBV5-1,TRBJ1-2,14,NA,TGCGCCAGCAGCCCCCCGACAGGGACTCATGGCTACACCTTC,CASSPPTGTHGYTF
TRBD1,TRBV4-2,TRBJ2-5,17,NA,TGTGCCAGCAGCCGCGAGGGCCCGGACAGGGGGCAAGAGACCCAGTACTTC,CASSREGPDRGQETQYF
NA,TRBV6-4,TRBJ2-2,13,NA,TGTGCCAGCTCGCAATCGAACACCGGGGAGCTGTTTTTT,CASSQSNTGELFF
NA,TRBV29-1,TRBJ2-4,12,NA,TGCAGCGTTGAAGTAGCCAAAAACATTCAGTACTTC,CSVEVAKNIQYF
NA,TRBV5-4,TRBJ2-1,13,NA,TGTGCCAGCAGCCCTCAGTCCGACAATGAGCAGTTCTTC,CASSPQSDNEQFF
NA,TRBV7-9,TRBJ2-7,15,NA,TGTGCCAGCAGCTTAGTCGAGAACAGGGGAGGGGAGCAGTACTTC,CASSLVENRGGEQYF
NA,TRBV11-2,TRBJ2-5,14,NA,TGTGCCAGCAGCCCGCTAGGTCTGCGAGAGACCCAGTACTTC,CASSPLGLRETQYF
TRBD2,TRBV13,TRBJ2-5,16,NA,TGTGCCAGCAGCTTAAGGACTAGCGGGAGAGGAGAGACCCAGTACTTC,CASSLRTSGRGETQYF
NA,TRBV28,TRBJ1-2,15,NA,TGTGCCAGCAGCCCCCACGAGGGGGGGTATAGTGGCTACACCTTC,CASSPHEGGYSGYTF
NA,TRBV4-3,TRBJ2-5,13,NA,TGCGCCAGCAGCCAAGGCGGTCCAGGGACCCAGTACTTC,CASSQGGPGTQYF
NA,TRBV5-4,TRBJ2-3,16,NA,TGTGCCAGCAGCCCCATGCTCGGACCGTACACAGATACGCAGTATTTT,CASSPMLGPYTDTQYF
NA,TRBV11-3,TRBJ1-1,11,NA,TGTGCCAGCAGCCTGCTCGATGAAGCTTTCTTT,CASSLLDEAFF
TRBD2,TRBV7-9,TRBJ2-1,17,NA,TGTGCCAGCAGCTTAGGTTGGAGCGGGAGGACTTACAATGAGCAGTTCTTC,CASSLGWSGRTYNEQFF
TRBD2,TRBV5-1,TRBJ2-3,16,NA,TGCGCCAGCAGCGGGACTAGCGGGAGACCCACAGATACGCAGTATTTT,CASSGTSGRPTDTQYF
NA,TRBV21-1,TRBJ2-7,15,NA,TGTGCCAGCAGCGCCCCATCACCTAGACCCGACGAGCAGTACTTC,CASSAPSPRPDEQYF
TRBD1,TRBV6-5,TRBJ2-5,14,once,TGTGCCAGCAGTTACATGACAGGGCGGGAGACCCAGTACTTC,CASSYMTGRETQYF
NA,TRBV27,TRBJ2-4,13,NA,TGTGCCAGCAGTCCCCGAGGCCATAGCATTCAGTACTTC,CASSPRGHSIQYF
NA,TRBV18,TRBJ2-3,15,NA,TGTGCCAGCTCACCACCGGTACAGGCAAGAGATACGCAGTATTTT,CASSPPVQARDTQYF
NA,TRBV4-2,TRBJ2-1,17,NA,TGTGCCAGCAGCCAAGAACAGGAGCGAAGCTCCTACAATGAGCAGTTCTTC,CASSQEQERSSYNEQFF
TRBD2,TRBV18,TRBJ2-1,15,once,TGTGCCAGCTCACCAGGAGCGGGACGCAACAATGAGCAGTTCTTC,CASSPGAGRNNEQFF
NA,TRBV11-2,TRBJ1-1,18,few,TGTGCCAGCAGCTTAGATCGACCCCGGGACAACATGAACACTGAAGCTTTCTTT,CASSLDRPRDNMNTEAFF
NA,TRBV27,TRBJ2-5,14,NA,TGTGCCAGCAGTATGTCCACTAGAGGGGAGACCCAGTACTTC,CASSMSTRGETQYF
TRBD2,TRBV7-9,TRBJ2-7,14,NA,TGTGCCAGCAGCACTAGCGGGAGGGCGCACGAGCAGTACTTC,CASSTSGRAHEQYF
NA,TRBV5-1,TRBJ2-3,16,NA,TGCGCCAGCAGCTTGAGCTATGGAATCATTGCAGATACGCAGTATTTT,CASSLSYGIIADTQYF
TRBD1,TRBV7-9,TRBJ2-7,16,once,TGTGCCAGCACCACATCTGGGGACAGGCGACTTTTCGAGCAGTACTTC,CASTTSGDRRLFEQYF
NA,TRBV25-1,TRBJ1-1,15,NA,TGTGCCACACCTCCGAGGTTGCAGCCGAACACTGAAGCTTTCTTT,CATPPRLQPNTEAFF
TRBD1,TRBV5-1,TRBJ1-6,15,NA,TGCGCCAGCAGCCCGATGACAGGGCATAATTCACCCCTCCACTTT,CASSPMTGHNSPLHF
NA,TRBV4-3,TRBJ1-1,17,NA,TGCGCCAGCAGCCAAGATCGAATACGGACACCTAACACTGAAGCTTTCTTT,CASSQDRIRTPNTEAFF
NA,TRBV29-1,TRBJ2-3,13,NA,TGCAGCGTTGACGAGCCAGGCACAGATACGCAGTATTTT,CSVDEPGTDTQYF
NA,TRBV4-3,TRBJ2-2,14,NA,TGCGCCAGCAGCCAAGTACGGGGCACCGGGGAGCTGTTTTTT,CASSQVRGTGELFF
TRBD1,TRBV2,TRBJ2-7,12,NA,TGTGCCAGCAGACTCACAGGGGTCGAGCAGTACTTC,CASRLTGVEQYF
NA,TRBV5-1,TRBJ2-7,16,NA,TGCGCCAGCAGCTTGGCCGACAGGAGTTTCTACTACGAGCAGTACTTC,CASSLADRSFYYEQYF
NA,TRBV11-3,TRBJ2-1,13,NA,TGTGCCAGCAGCTTAGACCAGATTAATGAGCAGTTCTTC,CASSLDQINEQFF
TRBD2,TRBV29-1,TRBJ2-1,15,NA,TGCAGCGTTGAGGGATCTAGCGGGAGCCTCAATGAGCAGTTCTTC,CSVEGSSGSLNEQFF
TRBD1,TRBV28,TRBJ2-7,14,NA,TGTGCCAGCAGCCCCGACAGGGACGTCACGAGGCAGTACTTC,CASSPDRDVTRQYF
NA,TRBV9,TRBJ1-4,15,once,TGTGCCAGCAGCCCCGAGGACCCAACTAATGAAAAACTGTTTTTT,CASSPEDPTNEKLFF
TRBD2,TRBV28,TRBJ2-5,17,NA,TGTGCCAGCAGCCCCCAACTAGCGGGAGTGCGCCTGGAGACCCAGTACTTC,CASSPQLAGVRLETQYF
NA,TRBV29-1,TRBJ1-4,14,NA,TGCAGCGTTAGGAGGTCCGAAAACCATGAAAAACTGTTTTTT,CSVRRSENHEKLFF
TRBD2,TRBV7-8,TRBJ2-1,20,NA,TGTGCCAGCAGCTCCCACCGACTAGCGGTTACCAAGGGGCCATACAATGAGCAGTTCTTC,CASSSHRLAVTKGPYNEQFF
NA,TRBV28,TRBJ2-3,14,NA,TGTGCCAGCAGTCTTGGCGGTCGCACAGATACGCAGTATTTT,CASSLGGRTDTQYF
NA,TRBV7-8,TRBJ2-5,14,NA,TGTGCCAGCAGCTTAGCGGAGGAGAGAGAGACCCAGTACTTC,CASSLAEERETQYF
NA,TRBV6-5,TRBJ1-1,14,NA,TGTGCCAGCAGTCCAGTCGTCCCCTACACTGAAGCTTTCTTT,CASSPVVPYTEAFF
NA,TRBV28,TRBJ2-3,15,NA,TGTGCCAGCAGTTTATATCCAGGGGCCACAGATACGCAGTATTTT,CASSLYPGATDTQYF
TRBD1,TRBV29-1,TRBJ1-2,13,NA,TGCAGCGTTCTAACAGGGGGCGACTATGGCTACACCTTC,CSVLTGGDYGYTF
TRBD2,TRBV6-4,TRBJ2-2,15,NA,TGTGCCAGCAGTGAGTCTAGCGGGAGTACCGGGGAGCTGTTTTTT,CASSESSGSTGELFF
TRBD2,TRBV19,TRBJ2-3,18,NA,TGTGCCAGTAGTCCCGGGACTAGCGGGCATTACCCTTCAGATACGCAGTATTTT,CASSPGTSGHYPSDTQYF